These T cell receptor beta chains were read from a single sample in a study of shared clonotypes between healthy human individuals. Repertoires were generated with immunoSEQ multiplex PCR, while TCRdb's copy carries only in-frame clones and drops some. The profile covers some 1.1 million clones, with roughly 77% appearing a single time and roughly 0.82% taken by the ten largest. Source material: memory CD4+ T cells from PBMCs. These receptors were obtained from a man aged 18 to 30 in good health. Some clones in this sample may be carry-over from other donors' samples. The conserved cysteine and the conserved F or W are not part of the CDR3 here.

V gene	J gene	CDR3 protein
TRBV6-5	TRBJ2-1	ASSFRGTRDNEQF
TRBV25-1	TRBJ1-1	ASSESGYTEAF
TRBV5-6	TRBJ1-2	ASSPVARGYGYT
TRBV28	TRBJ1-2	ASSFEDSLYGYT
TRBV2	TRBJ2-7	ASSASPYEQY
TRBV5-1	TRBJ2-1	ASSLVGSASYNEQF
TRBV6-6	TRBJ2-4	ASNRDRGPGNIQY
TRBV6-1	TRBJ1-2	ASSEGPTAGHYGYT
TRBV7-9	TRBJ2-2	ASSSGVTGELF
TRBV28	TRBJ2-7	ASSLFRYEQY
TRBV5-1	TRBJ2-1	ASSLAVAGWYNEQF
TRBV9	TRBJ2-7	ASSPRIEDAYEQY
TRBV4-2	TRBJ2-3	ASSHPGPGRTDTQY
TRBV30	TRBJ2-3	ATTQAGGPNTQY
TRBV2	TRBJ2-2	ASRRLGANTGELF
TRBV18	TRBJ2-5	ASSPRGRAEGETQY
TRBV27	TRBJ2-7	ASRGQHPYEQY
TRBV5-1	TRBJ1-5	ASSPLGPGVSATQH
TRBV9	TRBJ2-5	ASSVGTSQETQY
TRBV7-2	TRBJ2-3	ASSLELRDGTDTQY
TRBV7-2	TRBJ1-2	ASSLEGGGRGYT
TRBV7-3	TRBJ2-1	ASSRLAGGQDEQF
TRBV29-1	TRBJ1-1	SARTGTEAF
TRBV18	TRBJ2-7	ASSPQSGGSYEQY
TRBV28	TRBJ2-3	ASSILAGGLTDTQY
TRBV7-2	TRBJ2-1	ASSSSLSGSYYNEQF